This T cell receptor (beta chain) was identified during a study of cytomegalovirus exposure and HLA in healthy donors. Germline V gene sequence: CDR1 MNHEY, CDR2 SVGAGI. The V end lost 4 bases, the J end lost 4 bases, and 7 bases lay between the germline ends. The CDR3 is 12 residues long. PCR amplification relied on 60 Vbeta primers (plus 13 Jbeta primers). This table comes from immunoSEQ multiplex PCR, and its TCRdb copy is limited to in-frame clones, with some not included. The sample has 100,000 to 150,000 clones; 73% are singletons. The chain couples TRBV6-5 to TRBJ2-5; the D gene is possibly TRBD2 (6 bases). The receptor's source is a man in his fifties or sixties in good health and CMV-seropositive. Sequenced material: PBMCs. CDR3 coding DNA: TGTGCCAGCAGTTCCGGGGGAGAGACCCAGTACTTC. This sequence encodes CASSSGGETQYF.